Each of the 6 T cell receptor beta chains below was sequenced from the same sample in a study of blood T cell repertoires in COVID-19. Sequenced by immunoSEQ multiplex PCR; TCRdb stores in-frame clones only, minus some. The sample shows about 170,000 clones, approximately 86% of them seen only once. The source material was peripheral blood. These receptors all stem from a woman in her forties or fifties with acute or convalescent COVID-19.

This rearrangement joins TRBV27 to TRBJ2-7, with 8 nucleotides matching TRBD1. Germline V gene sequence: CDR1 MNHEY, CDR2 SMNVEV (reference sequence). V trimming: 5 bases; J trimming: 2 bases; junction bases outside the gene matches: 5. The CDR3 totals 14 residues. The CDR3: CASSTRQGPYEQYF. CDR3 in DNA: TGTGCCAGCAGTACCCGACAGGGGCCCTACGAGCAGTACTTC.

The V and J genes are TRBV30 and TRBJ1-5, with TRBD1 matching 8 bases. Germline V CDR1 and CDR2: GTSNPN, SVGIG (reference sequence). This CDR3 has 15 amino acids. The ends lost 1 base at V and 2 bases at J; junction bases unmatched: 4. The CDR3 region has the DNA TGTGCCTGGAGTGCCGGGACAGGCCGCAATCAGCCCCAGCATTTT. This encodes CAWSAGTGRNQPQHF.

This clone was recorded a few times. The chain carries TRBV15 and TRBJ1-1, with 7 nucleotides matching TRBD1. Germline values: CDR1 LNHNV, CDR2 YYDKDF (reference sequence). CDR3 length equals 13 residues. The junction had 7 bases not matched to a gene; V was cut back by 5 bases and J by 7 bases. The CDR3 nucleotides are TGTGCCACCAGCCAGGGGGGTGGGTTTGAAGCTTTCTTT. It yields the protein CATSQGGGFEAFF.

V gene TRBV13 combines with J gene TRBJ1-6; 7 bases align to TRBD1. Looked up from germline, CDR1 is PRHDT and CDR2 is FYEKMQ (reference sequence). This CDR3 spans 17 amino acids. After removal of 0 bases from V and 6 bases from J, the junction contained 8 bases not matched to a gene. CDR3 coding DNA: TGTGCCAGCAGCTTAGGCAAGGAGGGACAGTCTAATTCACCCCTCCACTTT. Amino acids: CASSLGKEGQSNSPLHF.

The chain couples TRBV12-3 or TRBV12-4 to TRBJ1-2; D unclear. The CDR3 consists of 13 residues. V dropped 2 bases and J dropped 2 bases, with 6 bases sitting between them. The CDR3 DNA is TGTGCCAGCAGTTTAAACAGAAACTATGGCTACACCTTC. Amino acids: CASSLNRNYGYTF.

The V gene is TRBV3-1 (or the pseudogene TRBV3-2), the J gene TRBJ1-2; 9 nucleotides agree with TRBD1. The J segment lost 5 bases and the V segment lost 7 bases, leaving 8 bases of the junction unmatched. The CDR3 runs 14 residues. From germline, CDR1 is LGHDT and CDR2 YNNKEL (reference sequence). The CDR3: CASTRGDRVYGYTF. The DNA of the CDR3 is TGTGCCAGCACCCGTGGGGACAGGGTGTATGGCTACACCTTC.